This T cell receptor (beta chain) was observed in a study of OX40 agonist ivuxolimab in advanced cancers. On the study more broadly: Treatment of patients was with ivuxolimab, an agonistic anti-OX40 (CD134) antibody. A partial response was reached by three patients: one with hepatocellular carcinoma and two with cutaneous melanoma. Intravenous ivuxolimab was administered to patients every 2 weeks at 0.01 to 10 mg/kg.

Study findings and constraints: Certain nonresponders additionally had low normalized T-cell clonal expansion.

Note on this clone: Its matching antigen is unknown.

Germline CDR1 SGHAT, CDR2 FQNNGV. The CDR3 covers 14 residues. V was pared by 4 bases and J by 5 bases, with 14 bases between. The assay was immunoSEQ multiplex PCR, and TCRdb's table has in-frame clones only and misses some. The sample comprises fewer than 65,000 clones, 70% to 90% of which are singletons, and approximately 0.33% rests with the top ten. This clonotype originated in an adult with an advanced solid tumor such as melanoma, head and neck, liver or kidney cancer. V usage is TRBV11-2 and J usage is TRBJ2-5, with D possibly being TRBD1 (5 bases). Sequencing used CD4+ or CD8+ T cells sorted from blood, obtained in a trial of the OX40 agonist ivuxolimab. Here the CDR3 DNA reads TGTGCCAGCAGCTCTGCAGGGTATCGGGAGACCCAGTACTTC. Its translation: CASSSAGYRETQYF.